Presented here are 25 T cell receptor beta chains from one specimen sequenced in a study of blood T cell repertoires in COVID-19. The data were produced by immunoSEQ multiplex PCR, yet TCRdb's version contains in-frame clones alone and is incomplete. The table has around 250,000 clones, 80% to 90% seen once; the top ten hold roughly 10%. Sequencing input: peripheral blood. The receptors stem from an older woman with COVID-19, enrolled during active disease.

This clone appeared once. The chain is built from TRBV7-9 and TRBJ2-7; 9 nucleotides line up with TRBD2. CDR1 and CDR2 from the germline V gene are SEHNR and FQNEAQ (reference sequence). The CDR3 contains 14 residues. V gave up 5 bases and J gave up 4 bases; unmatched junction bases: 6. Written as DNA, the CDR3 is TGTGCCAGCAGCCCCTCGGGACTAGCATACGAGCAGTACTTC. It translates to CASSPSGLAYEQYF.

V is TRBV6-2 or TRBV6-3 and J is TRBJ1-5, with 8 bases aligning to TRBD1. The germline V gene encodes CDR1 MNHEY and CDR2 SVGEGT. Trimming cost V 7 bases and J 5 bases; bases outside gene matches: 7. CDR3 length: 14 residues. CDR3 residues: CASNPQGGDQPQHF. In DNA, the CDR3 is TGTGCCAGCAACCCACAGGGGGGGGATCAGCCCCAGCATTTT.

The genes are TRBV7-3 and TRBJ1-3; 8 nucleotides agree with TRBD1. This CDR3 comprises 17 residues. Trimming cost V 5 bases and J 0 bases; bases outside gene matches: 9. Germline V gives CDR1 SGHTA, CDR2 FQGTGA. The CDR3: CASSRGTGPFSGNTIYF. DNA for the CDR3: TGTGCCAGCAGCCGCGGGACAGGACCCTTCTCTGGAAACACCATATATTTT.

The chain links TRBV7-9 to TRBJ2-5, with 7 bases that match TRBD1. The CDR3 loop spans 18 amino acids. V was clipped by 2 bases and J by 4 bases; unmatched bases: 16. Germline V gene sequence: CDR1 SEHNR, CDR2 FQNEAQ (reference sequence). The CDR3 bases are TGTGCCAGCAGCTTATACTCGCGGCAGGGGGAAGTGGGAGAGACCCAGTACTTC. As protein: CASSLYSRQGEVGETQYF.

The chain employs TRBV5-1 and TRBJ1-4; 8 nucleotides match TRBD1. This CDR3 comprises 13 residues. The V and J ends lost 7 bases and 3 bases, in that order; junction bases with no gene match: 2. The germline CDR1 and CDR2 sequences are SGHRS and YFSETQ. The CDR3 is CASRTGSNEKLFF. The CDR3 DNA reads as TGCGCCAGCCGGACAGGGTCTAATGAAAAACTGTTTTTT. Supplemented by reference TRBV5-1 and TRBJ1-4, the full variable domain reads KAGVTQTPRYLIKTRGQQVTLSCSPISGHRSVSWYQQTPGQGLQFLFEYFSETQRNKGNFPGRFSGRQFSNSRSEMNVSTLELGDSALYLCASRTGSNEKLFFGSGTQLSVL.

This clone was seen only once. The V and J genes are TRBV29-1 and TRBJ2-7, with 8 bases fitting TRBD2. Germline-derived CDR1 and CDR2 are SQVTM and ANQGSEA. The CDR3 totals 12 residues. V was clipped by 4 bases and J by 7 bases; unmatched bases: 6. Here the CDR3 reads CSVAGGGREQYF. The CDR3 nucleotides are TGCAGCGTTGCAGGCGGGGGGCGTGAGCAGTACTTC.

This clone has a single count. Just one base apart from a much larger clone, this may be a read error. J is TRBJ1-1 and V is TRBV7-2; D call uncertain. CDR1 SGHTA and CDR2 FQGNSA come from the germline V gene. The V end was cut by 5 bases, the J end by 0 bases, with 7 bases between. The CDR3 extends over 13 amino acids. CDR3 nucleotides: TGTGCCAGCAGCCCGACAATGAACACTGAAGCTTTCTTT. It codes for CASSPTMNTEAFF.

V gene TRBV15 combines with J gene TRBJ2-7; D possibly corresponds to TRBD2 (6 bases). The CDR3 loop spans 14 amino acids. CDR1 and CDR2 from the germline V gene are LNHNV and YYDKDF (reference sequence). The V end lost 4 bases, the J end lost 1 base, and 11 bases lay between the germline ends. This CDR3 is CATSIEGGSYEQYF. For the CDR3, the DNA is TGTGCCACCAGCATTGAGGGAGGATCCTACGAGCAGTACTTC.

This clone appeared a few times. V gene TRBV11-3 combines with J gene TRBJ1-1; the D is unclear. The CDR3 is 13 residues long. Germline loops: CDR1 SGHNT, CDR2 YENEEA. V gave up 4 bases and J gave up 4 bases, with 10 bases separating them. CDR3 sequence: CASSSLSGTEAFF. CDR3 nucleotides: TGTGCCAGCAGCTCTCTGTCCGGCACTGAAGCTTTCTTT.

This rearrangement joins TRBV7-2 to TRBJ1-2, with 9 positions matching TRBD1. With 5 bases clipped from V and 8 bases from J, the junction kept 9 bases outside the gene matches. CDR3 length: 14 residues. Germline values: CDR1 SGHTA, CDR2 FQGNSA. CDR3 in DNA: TGTGCCAGCAGCCCCCCTTTTGGACAGGGGGGCTACACCTTC. Its translation: CASSPPFGQGGYTF.

The V gene is TRBV3-1 (or the pseudogene TRBV3-2), the J gene TRBJ2-2; perhaps TRBD2 as D (6 bases). Trimming stripped 6 bases from V and 5 bases from J, with 16 bases between. CDR1 and CDR2 (germline): LGHDT, YNNKEL (reference sequence). The CDR3 length is 15 residues. CDR3: CASSPRELSTGELFF. CDR3 in DNA: TGTGCCAGCAGTCCACGGGAGTTGTCGACCGGGGAGCTGTTTTTT.

The chain joins TRBV18 to TRBJ1-3; D ambiguous. The CDR3 spans 14 residues. V lost 5 bases to trimming and J lost 0 bases, with 8 bases between them. Per the germline V gene, CDR1 is KGHSH and CDR2 is LQKENI. CDR3 DNA: TGTGCCAGCTCAACTGATCTCTCTGGAAACACCATATATTTT. Translation gives CASSTDLSGNTIYF.

The chain links TRBV18 to TRBJ2-7, with a tentative D call TRBD2 (5 bases). In germline, CDR1 is KGHSH, CDR2 LQKENI. Trimming took 4 bases from V and 2 from J, leaving 9 bases between them. The CDR3 covers 13 residues. CDR3 sequence: CASSLAPTYEQYF. As DNA, the CDR3 is TGTGCCAGCTCACTAGCGCCCACCTACGAGCAGTACTTC.

This sequence joins TRBV4-2 and TRBJ2-1, with TRBD2 matching over 9 bases. This CDR3 is 14 amino acids long. Germline CDR1 and CDR2: LGHNA and YNFKEQ. V shed 6 bases and J 8 bases; nucleotides not matched to a gene: 8. CDR3: CASSGTSIFYEQFF. CDR3 DNA sequence: TGTGCCAGCAGTGGGACTAGCATCTTCTATGAGCAGTTCTTC.

This clone is a singleton in its sample. The J gene is TRBJ1-2, the V gene TRBV10-3; D is undetermined. The ends were cut back, 9 bases at V and 3 bases at J, with 20 bases in the middle. The CDR3 totals 15 residues. Germline V gene data show CDR1 as ENHRY and CDR2 as SYGVKD. The chain's CDR3 is CAIRLGVEFDYGYTF. The CDR3 nucleotides are TGTGCCATAAGATTGGGCGTCGAATTTGACTATGGCTACACCTTC.

The rearrangement joins TRBV9 to TRBJ2-7; possible D gene TRBD1, 6 bases. The V end was cut by 0 bases, the J end by 3 bases, with 10 bases between. Germline V gene lookup returns CDR1 SGDLS and CDR2 YYNGEE. The CDR3 has 14 amino acids. This CDR3 is CASSVGVTGYEQYF. DNA of the CDR3: TGTGCCAGCAGCGTAGGCGTGACAGGCTACGAGCAGTACTTC.

The table lists this clone with a count of one. The chain joins TRBV2 to TRBJ2-2, with 7 bases identical to TRBD2. The CDR3 is 15 residues long. V trimming: 1 base; J trimming: 9 bases; junction bases outside the gene matches: 8. CDR1 and CDR2 from the germline V gene are SNHLY and FYNNEI. CDR3 region: CASSEVAGVIWELFF. The CDR3 bases are TGTGCCAGCAGTGAAGTGGCGGGAGTGATTTGGGAGCTGTTTTTT.

V and J are TRBV11-2 and TRBJ1-6; a possible D gene is TRBD1 (6 bases). V dropped 1 base and J dropped 8 bases, with 12 bases sitting between them. This CDR3 is 15 amino acids long. The germline V gene has CDR1 SGHAT and CDR2 FQNNGV. CDR3 DNA: TGTGCCAGCAGCTTAGTTGGGGGCTCGGATTCACCCCTCCACTTT. Encoded protein: CASSLVGGSDSPLHF.

The rearrangement links TRBV11-1 to TRBJ1-6; possible D gene TRBD1, 6 bases. CDR1 is SGHAT and CDR2 is FQDESV in the germline V gene (reference sequence). Trimming cost V 4 bases and J 8 bases, with 15 bases left between them. The CDR3 contains 15 residues. The CDR3 nucleotides are TGTGCCAGCAGCTGGGACATTGCTCGTGATTCACCCCTCCACTTT. Translation gives CASSWDIARDSPLHF.

The chain's CDR3 is CASSDPRYNQPQHF. Written as DNA, the CDR3 is TGTGCCAGCAGTGACCCCCGCTACAATCAGCCCCAGCATTTT. J is TRBJ1-5 and V is TRBV6-1; the D is unclear. CDR1 is MNHNS, CDR2 SASEGT, per germline. The CDR3 consists of 14 residues. Between the trimmed V and J ends, which lost 3 bases and 3 bases, there was a span of 9 bases.

The rearrangement uses TRBV7-9 and TRBJ1-1; D possibly corresponds to TRBD1 (6 bases). The CDR3 is 17 amino acids. The V end lost 6 bases, the J end lost 1 base, and 21 bases lay between the germline ends. Germline-derived CDR1 and CDR2 are SEHNR and FQNEAQ (reference sequence). Written as DNA, the CDR3 is TGTGCCAGCAGTCTAGGACAGACAAAAAATCGGAACACTGAAGCTTTCTTT. Protein sequence: CASSLGQTKNRNTEAFF.

J is TRBJ1-1 and V is TRBV7-9, with 7 bases aligning to TRBD1. Looked up from germline, CDR1 is SEHNR and CDR2 is FQNEAQ (reference sequence). The CDR3 runs 14 residues. V was clipped by 5 bases and J by 4 bases; unmatched bases: 7. The CDR3 nucleotides read TGTGCCAGCAGCCATCTCGCAGGGGGCACTGAAGCTTTCTTT. Translating it yields CASSHLAGGTEAFF.

The J gene is TRBJ1-1, the V gene TRBV4-1; D may be TRBD1 (5 bases). Germline assignment: CDR1 MGHRA and CDR2 YSYEKL. Trimming left V 3 bases short and J 4 bases short, with 12 bases between. The CDR3 is 14 residues long. The CDR3: CASSQNPTATEAFF. The CDR3 nucleotides are TGCGCCAGCAGCCAGAACCCGACAGCCACTGAAGCTTTCTTT.

For the CDR3, the DNA is TGTGCCAGCAGCTTGGGGACAGGCAATCAGCCCCAGCATTTT. Translating gives CASSLGTGNQPQHF. This chain links TRBV5-4 with TRBJ1-5; TRBD1 is a possible D gene (6 bases). Germline V gene lookup returns CDR1 SGHNT and CDR2 YYREEE (reference sequence). The length of the CDR3 is 14 residues. Trimming pared 0 bases from V and 2 bases from J, leaving 6 bases between. Looking up the rest from reference TRBV5-4 and TRBJ1-5 gives the full variable domain: ETGVTQSPTHLIKTRGQQVTLRCSSQSGHNTVSWYQQALGQGPQFIFQYYREEENGRGNFPPRFSGLQFPNYSSELNVNALELDDSALYLCASSLGTGNQPQHFGDGTRLSIL.

The CDR3 DNA sequence: TGTGCCAGCAGCTATGACCAGGGGAGTGAGCAGTTCTTC. It yields the protein CASSYDQGSEQFF. The rearrangement links TRBV5-6 to TRBJ2-1; tentatively, D is TRBD1 (6 bases). Germline CDR1 reads SGHDT; CDR2 reads YYEEEE. This CDR3 is 13 amino acids long. Trimming cost V 3 bases and J 9 bases, with 13 bases left between them.